This T cell receptor beta chain originates from a study of cytomegalovirus exposure and HLA in healthy donors. Findings and limits, study-wide: Among CMV-associated TCR beta chains, most appeared HLA-restricted in a later analysis. There were around 160 TCR beta chains listed as cytomegalovirus-associated.

This clone was detected a few times. Its antigen is not known. PCR was performed using 60 Vbeta and 13 Jbeta primers. Per the original data handling: In a later analysis, 70 million to 80 million unique TCR beta chains included roughly 11 million shared by two or more donors. TCRdb's copy holds only in-frame clones and misses some; the assay was immunoSEQ multiplex PCR. That table supplies the V and J calls and clone size; D and trimming were determined from the DNA. The repertoire holds roughly 130,000 clones, with less than 85% as singletons. The sequencing input was PBMCs. This receptor was taken from a man in his thirties or forties in good health and CMV-seronegative.

The CDR3 nucleotides are TGTGCCAGCAGTGAAGTTCCGGGACAGAGCTCTGAAGCTTTCTTT. It specifies CASSEVPGQSSEAFF. The chain has TRBV6-1 and TRBJ1-1; 7 nucleotides align to TRBD1. This CDR3 contains 15 residues. Germline CDR1 MNHNS, CDR2 SASEGT. With V trimmed by 1 base and J by 6 bases, 8 bases remained unmatched.